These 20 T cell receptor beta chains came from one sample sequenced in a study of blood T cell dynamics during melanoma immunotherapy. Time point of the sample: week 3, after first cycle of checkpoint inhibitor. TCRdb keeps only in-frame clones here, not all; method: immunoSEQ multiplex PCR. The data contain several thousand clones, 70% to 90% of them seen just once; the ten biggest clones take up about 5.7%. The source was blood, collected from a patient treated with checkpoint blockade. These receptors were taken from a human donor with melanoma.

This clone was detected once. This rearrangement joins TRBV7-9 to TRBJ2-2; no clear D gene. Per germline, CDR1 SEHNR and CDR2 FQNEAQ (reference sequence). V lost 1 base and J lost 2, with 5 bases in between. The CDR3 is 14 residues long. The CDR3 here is CASSLDANTGELFF. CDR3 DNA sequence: TGTGCCAGCAGCTTAGATGCAAACACCGGGGAGCTGTTTTTT.

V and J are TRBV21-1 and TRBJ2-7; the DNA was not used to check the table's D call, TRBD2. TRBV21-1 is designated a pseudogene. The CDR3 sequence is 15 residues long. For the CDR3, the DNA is TGTGCCAGCTGGACTAGCGGGTGGATGTCCTACGAGCAGTACTTC. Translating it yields CASWTSGWMSYEQYF.

The CDR3 sequence is CASSSPGRTSYEQYF. Here the CDR3 DNA reads TGTGCCAGCAGCTCGCCGGGACGGACCTCCTACGAGCAGTACTTC. The chain links TRBV7-8 to TRBJ2-7; D possibly matches TRBD1 or TRBD2 (5 bases each). Germline V gene sequence: CDR1 SGHVS, CDR2 FQNEAQ. The ends were cut back, 4 bases at V and 0 bases at J, with 13 bases in the middle. This CDR3 comprises 15 residues.

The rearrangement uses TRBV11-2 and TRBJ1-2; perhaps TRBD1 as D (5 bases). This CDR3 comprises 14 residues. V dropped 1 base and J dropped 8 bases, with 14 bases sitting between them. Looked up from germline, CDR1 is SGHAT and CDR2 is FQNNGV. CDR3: CASSLGTIKGGYTF. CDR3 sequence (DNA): TGTGCCAGCAGCTTAGGGACAATTAAAGGAGGCTACACCTTC.

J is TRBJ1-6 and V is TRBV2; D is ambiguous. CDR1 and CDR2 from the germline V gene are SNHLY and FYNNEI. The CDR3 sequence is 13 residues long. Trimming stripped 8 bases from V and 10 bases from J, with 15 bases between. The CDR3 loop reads CASSSAASSPLHF. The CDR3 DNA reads TGTGCCAGCTCTTCAGCAGCTAGCTCACCCCTCCACTTT.

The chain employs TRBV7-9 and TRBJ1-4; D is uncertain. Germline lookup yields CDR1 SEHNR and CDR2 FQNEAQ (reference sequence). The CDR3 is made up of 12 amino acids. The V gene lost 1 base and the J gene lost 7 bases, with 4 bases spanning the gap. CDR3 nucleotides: TGTGCCAGCAGCTTAGGGGCTGAAAAACTGTTTTTT. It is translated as CASSLGAEKLFF.

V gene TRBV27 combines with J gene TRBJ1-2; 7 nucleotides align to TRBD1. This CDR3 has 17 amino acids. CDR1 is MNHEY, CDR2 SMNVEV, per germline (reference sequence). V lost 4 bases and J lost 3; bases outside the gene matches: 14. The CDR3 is CASSSTPGTDFYYGYTF. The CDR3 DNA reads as TGTGCCAGCAGTTCCACCCCCGGGACAGATTTTTACTATGGCTACACCTTC.

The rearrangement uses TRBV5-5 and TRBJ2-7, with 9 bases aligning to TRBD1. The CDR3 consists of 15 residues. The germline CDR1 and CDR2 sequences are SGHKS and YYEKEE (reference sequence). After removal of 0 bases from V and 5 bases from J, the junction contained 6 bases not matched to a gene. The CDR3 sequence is CASSLVGTGLNEQYF. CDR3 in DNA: TGTGCCAGCAGCTTGGTAGGGACAGGGTTAAACGAGCAGTACTTC.

CDR3 nucleotides: TGTGCCAGCAGTCTGAATCCGAGATACACCGGGGAGCTGTTTTTT. Encoded protein: CASSLNPRYTGELFF. This chain connects TRBV28 to TRBJ2-2; no clear D gene. The CDR3 has 15 residues. Germline V gene lookup returns CDR1 MDHEN and CDR2 SYDVKM. V was trimmed by 5 bases and J by 3 bases, leaving 13 bases between them. The whole variable domain, remainder taken from reference TRBV28 and TRBJ2-2, is DVKVTQSSRYLVKRTGEKVFLECVQDMDHENMFWYRQDPGLGLRLIYFSYDVKMKEKGDIPEGYSVSREKKERFSLILESASTNQTSMYLCASSLNPRYTGELFFGEGSRLTVL.

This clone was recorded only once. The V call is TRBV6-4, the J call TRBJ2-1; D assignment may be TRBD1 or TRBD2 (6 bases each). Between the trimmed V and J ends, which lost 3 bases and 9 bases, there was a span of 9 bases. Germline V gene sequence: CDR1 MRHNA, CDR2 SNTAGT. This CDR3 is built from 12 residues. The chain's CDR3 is CASSDGGREQFF. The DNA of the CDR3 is TGTGCCAGCAGTGATGGGGGGCGTGAGCAGTTCTTC.

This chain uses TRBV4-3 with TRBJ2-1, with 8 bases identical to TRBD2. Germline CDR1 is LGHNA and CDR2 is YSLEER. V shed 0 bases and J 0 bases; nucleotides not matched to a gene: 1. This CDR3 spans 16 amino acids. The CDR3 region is CASSQDSGTSYNEQFF. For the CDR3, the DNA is TGCGCCAGCAGCCAAGATAGCGGGACCTCCTACAATGAGCAGTTCTTC.

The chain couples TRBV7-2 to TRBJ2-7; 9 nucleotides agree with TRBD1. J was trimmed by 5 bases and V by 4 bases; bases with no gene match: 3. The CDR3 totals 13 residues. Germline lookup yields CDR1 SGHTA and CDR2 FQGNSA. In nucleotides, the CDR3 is TGTGCCAGCAGCTGGGGGACAGGGAACGAGCAGTACTTC. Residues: CASSWGTGNEQYF.

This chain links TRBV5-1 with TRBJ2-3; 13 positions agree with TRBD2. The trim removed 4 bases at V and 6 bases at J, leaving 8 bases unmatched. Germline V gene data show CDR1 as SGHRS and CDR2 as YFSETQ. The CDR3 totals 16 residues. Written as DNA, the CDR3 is TGCGCCAGCAGCCTGGGACTAGCGGGGACCGGGGATACGCAGTATTTT. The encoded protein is CASSLGLAGTGDTQYF.

CDR3 nucleotide sequence: TGTGCCAGCAGCTCAGGACAGGGGTTAAGCACTGAAGCTTTCTTT. Protein: CASSSGQGLSTEAFF. The chain links TRBV5-4 to TRBJ1-1; 9 positions match TRBD1. J lost 4 bases, V lost 3 bases, and 7 bases had no gene match. Germline V CDR1 and CDR2: SGHNT, YYREEE (reference sequence). The CDR3 sequence is 15 residues long.

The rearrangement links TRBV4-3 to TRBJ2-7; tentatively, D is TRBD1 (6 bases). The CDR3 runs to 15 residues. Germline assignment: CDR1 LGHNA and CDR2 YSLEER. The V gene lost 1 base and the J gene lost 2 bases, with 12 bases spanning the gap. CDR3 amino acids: CASSQGRDTPYEQYF. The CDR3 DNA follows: TGCGCCAGCAGCCAAGGCCGGGACACCCCCTACGAGCAGTACTTC.

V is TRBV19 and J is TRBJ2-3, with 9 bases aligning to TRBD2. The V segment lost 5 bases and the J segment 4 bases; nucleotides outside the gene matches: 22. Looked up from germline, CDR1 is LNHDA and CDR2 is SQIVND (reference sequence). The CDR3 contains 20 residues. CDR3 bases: TGTGCCAGTAGTGCCGCCACTAGCGGGCTCGGTCATGGCCGCCCAGATACGCAGTATTTT. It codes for CASSAATSGLGHGRPDTQYF. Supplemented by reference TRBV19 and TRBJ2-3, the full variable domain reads DGGITQSPKYLFRKEGQNVTLSCEQNLNHDAMYWYRQDPGQGLRLIYYSQIVNDFQKGDIAEGYSVSREKKESFPLTVTSAQKNPTAFYLCASSAATSGLGHGRPDTQYFGPGTRLTVL.

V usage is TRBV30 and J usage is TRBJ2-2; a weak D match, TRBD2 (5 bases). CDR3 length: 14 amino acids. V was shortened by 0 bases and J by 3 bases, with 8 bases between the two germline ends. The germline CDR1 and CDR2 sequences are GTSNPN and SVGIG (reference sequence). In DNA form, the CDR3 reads TGTGCCTGGAGTGTACGGGGATACACCGGGGAGCTGTTTTTT. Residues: CAWSVRGYTGELFF. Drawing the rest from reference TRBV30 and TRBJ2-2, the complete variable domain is SQTIHQWPATLVQPVGSPLSLECTVEGTSNPNLYWYRQAAGRGLQLLFYSVGIGQISSEVPQNLSASRPQDRQFILSSKKLLLSDSGFYLCAWSVRGYTGELFFGEGSRLTVL.

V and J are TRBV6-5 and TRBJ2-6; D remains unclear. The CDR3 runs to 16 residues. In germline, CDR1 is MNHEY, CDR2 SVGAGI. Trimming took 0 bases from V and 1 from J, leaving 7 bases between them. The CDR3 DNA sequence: TGTGCCAGCAGTTACTCCCAAGCTTCTGGGGCCAACGTCCTGACTTTC. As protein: CASSYSQASGANVLTF.

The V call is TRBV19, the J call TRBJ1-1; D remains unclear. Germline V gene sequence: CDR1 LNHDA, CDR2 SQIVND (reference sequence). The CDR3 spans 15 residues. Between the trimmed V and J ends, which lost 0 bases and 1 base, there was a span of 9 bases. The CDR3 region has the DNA TGTGCCAGTAGTATAGATGACACCACGAACACTGAAGCTTTCTTT. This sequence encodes CASSIDDTTNTEAFF.

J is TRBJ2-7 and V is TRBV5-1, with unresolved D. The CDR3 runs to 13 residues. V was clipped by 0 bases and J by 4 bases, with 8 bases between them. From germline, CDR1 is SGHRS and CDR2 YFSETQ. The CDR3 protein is CASSLEGRYEQYF. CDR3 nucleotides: TGCGCCAGCAGCTTGGAGGGTCGATACGAGCAGTACTTC. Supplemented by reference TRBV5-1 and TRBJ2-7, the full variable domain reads KAGVTQTPRYLIKTRGQQVTLSCSPISGHRSVSWYQQTPGQGLQFLFEYFSETQRNKGNFPGRFSGRQFSNSRSEMNVSTLELGDSALYLCASSLEGRYEQYFGPGTRLTVT.